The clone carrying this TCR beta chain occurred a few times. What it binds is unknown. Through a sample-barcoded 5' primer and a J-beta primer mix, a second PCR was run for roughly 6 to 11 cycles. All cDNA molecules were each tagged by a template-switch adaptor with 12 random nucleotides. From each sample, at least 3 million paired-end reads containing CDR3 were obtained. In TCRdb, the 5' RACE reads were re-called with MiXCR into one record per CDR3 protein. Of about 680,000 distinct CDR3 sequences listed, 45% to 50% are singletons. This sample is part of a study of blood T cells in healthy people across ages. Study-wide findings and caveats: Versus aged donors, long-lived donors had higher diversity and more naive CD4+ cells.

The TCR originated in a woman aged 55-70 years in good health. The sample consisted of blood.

The CDR3, as DNA: TGCAGTGCCGCAGATCGGGTCTCCTACAATGAGCAGTTCTTC. This translates into CSAADRVSYNEQFF. The chain is built from TRBV20-1 and TRBJ2-1; D uncertain. V was shortened by 6 bases and J by 0 bases, with 12 bases between the two germline ends. In germline, CDR1 is DFQATT, CDR2 SNEGSKA (reference sequence). The CDR3 spans 14 residues.